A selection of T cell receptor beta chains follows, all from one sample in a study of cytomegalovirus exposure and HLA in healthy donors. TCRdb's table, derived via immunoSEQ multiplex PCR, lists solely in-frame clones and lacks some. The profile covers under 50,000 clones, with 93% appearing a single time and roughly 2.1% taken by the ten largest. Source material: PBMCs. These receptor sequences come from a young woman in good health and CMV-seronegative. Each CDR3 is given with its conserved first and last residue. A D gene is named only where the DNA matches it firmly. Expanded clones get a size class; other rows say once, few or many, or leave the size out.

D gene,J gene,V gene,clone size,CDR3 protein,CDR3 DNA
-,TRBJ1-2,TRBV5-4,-,CASSLAGANYGYTF,TGTGCCAGCAGCTTGGCCGGAGCTAACTATGGCTACACCTTC
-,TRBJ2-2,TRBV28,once,CASSPRISGHTGELFF,TGTGCCAGCAGTCCCCGAATCAGTGGTCACACCGGGGAGCTGTTTTTT
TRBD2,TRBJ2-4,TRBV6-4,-,CASSDGAWGGNIQYF,TGTGCCAGCAGTGATGGGGCTTGGGGGGGGAACATTCAGTACTTC
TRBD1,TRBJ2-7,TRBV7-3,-,CASSTGQGYEQYF,TGTGCCAGCAGCACCGGACAGGGGTACGAGCAGTACTTC
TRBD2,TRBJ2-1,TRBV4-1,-,CASSQPGLAGGRSAYNEQFF,TGCGCCAGCAGCCAGCCCGGACTAGCGGGGGGACGCTCCGCCTACAATGAGCAGTTCTTC
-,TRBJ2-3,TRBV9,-,CASSPLGTSTDTQYF,TGTGCCAGCAGCCCCCTGGGGACTAGCACAGATACGCAGTATTTT
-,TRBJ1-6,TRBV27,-,CASSLFKTVINSPLHF,TGTGCCAGCAGTTTATTCAAGACAGTAATTAATTCACCCCTCCACTTT
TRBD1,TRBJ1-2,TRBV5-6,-,CASSPRQGGGYTF,TGTGCCAGCAGCCCACGACAGGGTGGTGGCTACACCTTC
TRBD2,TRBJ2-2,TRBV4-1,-,CASSQEETSGINAGELFF,TGCGCCAGCAGCCAAGAGGAGACTAGCGGGATCAACGCCGGGGAGCTGTTTTTT
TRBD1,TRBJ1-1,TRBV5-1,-,CASSLGDRLQWGTEAFF,TGCGCCAGCAGCTTGGGGGACAGACTTCAATGGGGCACTGAAGCTTTCTTT
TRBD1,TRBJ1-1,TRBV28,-,CASSLGGQSTEAFF,TGTGCCAGCAGTTTAGGGGGACAGAGCACTGAAGCTTTCTTT
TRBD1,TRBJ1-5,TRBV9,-,CASSGTGGNQPQHF,TGTGCCAGCAGCGGAACAGGGGGGAATCAGCCCCAGCATTTT
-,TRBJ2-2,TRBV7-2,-,CASSLDYANTGELFF,TGTGCCAGCAGCTTAGACTACGCGAACACCGGGGAGCTGTTTTTT
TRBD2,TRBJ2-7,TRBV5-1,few,CASSSSGLADEQYF,TGCGCCAGCAGCTCATCGGGACTAGCAGACGAGCAGTACTTC
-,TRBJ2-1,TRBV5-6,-,CASSVRWGALNEQFF,TGTGCCAGCAGCGTCAGGTGGGGAGCACTCAATGAGCAGTTCTTC
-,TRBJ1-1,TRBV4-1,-,CASSQDSKLNTEAFF,TGCGCCAGCAGCCAAGATTCCAAGCTGAACACTGAAGCTTTCTTT